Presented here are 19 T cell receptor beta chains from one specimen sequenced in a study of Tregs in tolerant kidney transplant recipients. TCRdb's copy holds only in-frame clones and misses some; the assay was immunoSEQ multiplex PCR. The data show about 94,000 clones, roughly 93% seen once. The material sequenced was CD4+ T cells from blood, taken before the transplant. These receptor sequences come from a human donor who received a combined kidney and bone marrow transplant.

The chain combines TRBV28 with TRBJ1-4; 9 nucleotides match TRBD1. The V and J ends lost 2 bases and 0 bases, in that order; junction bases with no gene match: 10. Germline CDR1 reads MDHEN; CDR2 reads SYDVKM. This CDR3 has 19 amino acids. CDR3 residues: CASSLRDRARAPTNEKLFF. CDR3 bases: TGTGCCAGCAGTTTACGGGACAGGGCTCGGGCCCCAACTAATGAAAAACTGTTTTTT. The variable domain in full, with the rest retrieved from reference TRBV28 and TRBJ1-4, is DVKVTQSSRYLVKRTGEKVFLECVQDMDHENMFWYRQDPGLGLRLIYFSYDVKMKEKGDIPEGYSVSREKKERFSLILESASTNQTSMYLCASSLRDRARAPTNEKLFFGSGTQLSVL.

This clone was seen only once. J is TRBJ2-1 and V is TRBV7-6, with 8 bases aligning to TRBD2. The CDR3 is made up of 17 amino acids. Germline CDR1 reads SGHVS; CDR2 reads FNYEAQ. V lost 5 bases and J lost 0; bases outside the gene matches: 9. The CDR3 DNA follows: TGTGCCAGCAGCAGAGGACTAGCTCTGAGCTCCTACAATGAGCAGTTCTTC. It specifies CASSRGLALSSYNEQFF.

The CDR3 DNA sequence: TGTGCCAGCAGCCTACAGGGGATCGGAATGGACATTCAGTACTTC. It is translated as CASSLQGIGMDIQYF. The chain uses TRBV7-9 and TRBJ2-4; 7 nucleotides match TRBD1. Germline loops: CDR1 SEHNR, CDR2 FQNEAQ (reference sequence). The CDR3 runs 15 residues. J was trimmed by 8 bases and V by 5 bases; bases with no gene match: 12.

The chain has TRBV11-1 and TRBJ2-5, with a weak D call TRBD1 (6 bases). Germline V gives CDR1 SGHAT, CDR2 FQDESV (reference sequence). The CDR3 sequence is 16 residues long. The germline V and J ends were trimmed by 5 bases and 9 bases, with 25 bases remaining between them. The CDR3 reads CASSPRARGLVESQYF. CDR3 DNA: TGTGCCAGCAGCCCCCGGGCCAGGGGATTGGTGGAATCCCAGTACTTC.

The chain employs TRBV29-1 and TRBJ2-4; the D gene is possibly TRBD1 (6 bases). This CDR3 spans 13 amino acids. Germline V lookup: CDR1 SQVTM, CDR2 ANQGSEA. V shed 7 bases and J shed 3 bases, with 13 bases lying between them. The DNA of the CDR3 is TGCAGCGCCAACAGGGTCGACAAAAACATTCAGTACTTC. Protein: CSANRVDKNIQYF.

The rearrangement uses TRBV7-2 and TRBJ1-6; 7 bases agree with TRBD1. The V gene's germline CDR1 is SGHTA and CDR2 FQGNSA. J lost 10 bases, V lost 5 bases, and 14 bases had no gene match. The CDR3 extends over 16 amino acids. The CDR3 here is CASSRPSGGIRSPLHF. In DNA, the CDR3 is TGTGCCAGCAGCCGCCCGTCAGGGGGAATAAGATCACCCCTCCACTTT.

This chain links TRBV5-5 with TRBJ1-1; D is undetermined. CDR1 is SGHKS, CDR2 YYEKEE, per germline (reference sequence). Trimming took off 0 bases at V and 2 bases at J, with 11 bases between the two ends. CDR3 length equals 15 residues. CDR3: CASSLAFSGNTEAFF. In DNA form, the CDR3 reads TGTGCCAGCAGCTTGGCGTTCTCGGGTAACACTGAAGCTTTCTTT.

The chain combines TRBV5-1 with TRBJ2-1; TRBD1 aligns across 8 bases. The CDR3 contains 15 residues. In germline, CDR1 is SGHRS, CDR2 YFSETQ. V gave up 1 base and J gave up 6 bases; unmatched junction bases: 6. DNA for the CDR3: TGCGCCAGCAGCTTGTTACCAGGGGGCATCAATGAGCAGTTCTTC. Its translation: CASSLLPGGINEQFF.

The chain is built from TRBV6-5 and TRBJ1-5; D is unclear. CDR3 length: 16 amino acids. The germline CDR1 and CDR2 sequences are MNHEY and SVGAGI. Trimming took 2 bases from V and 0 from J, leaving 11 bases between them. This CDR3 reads CASSYGGPYSNQPQHF. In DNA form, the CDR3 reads TGTGCCAGCAGTTACGGAGGACCTTATAGCAATCAGCCCCAGCATTTT.

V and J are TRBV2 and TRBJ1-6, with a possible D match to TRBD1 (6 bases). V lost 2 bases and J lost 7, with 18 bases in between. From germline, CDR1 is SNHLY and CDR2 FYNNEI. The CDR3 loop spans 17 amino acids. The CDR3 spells CASSESGGGARNSPLHF. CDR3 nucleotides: TGTGCCAGCAGTGAAAGTGGTGGGGGGGCCCGGAATTCACCCCTCCACTTT.

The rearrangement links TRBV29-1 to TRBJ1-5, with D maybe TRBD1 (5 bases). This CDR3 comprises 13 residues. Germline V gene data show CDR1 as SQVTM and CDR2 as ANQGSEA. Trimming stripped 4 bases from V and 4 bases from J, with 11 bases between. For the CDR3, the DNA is TGCAGCGTTGCCGGGGGTCGGAATCAGCCCCAGCATTTT. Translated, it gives CSVAGGRNQPQHF.

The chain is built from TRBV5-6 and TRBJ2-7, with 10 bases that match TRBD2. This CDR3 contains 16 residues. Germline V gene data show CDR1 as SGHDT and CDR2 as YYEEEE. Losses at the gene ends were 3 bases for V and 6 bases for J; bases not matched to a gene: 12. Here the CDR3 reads CASSSLPSGGLGEQYF. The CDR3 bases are TGTGCCAGCAGCTCGCTACCTAGCGGGGGCCTCGGCGAGCAGTACTTC.

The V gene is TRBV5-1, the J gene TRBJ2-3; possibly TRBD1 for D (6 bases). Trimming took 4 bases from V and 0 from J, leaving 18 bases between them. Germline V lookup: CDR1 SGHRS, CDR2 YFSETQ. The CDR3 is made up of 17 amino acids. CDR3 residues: CASSLPPTGLSTDTQYF. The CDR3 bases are TGCGCCAGCAGCCTACCCCCGACAGGCTTGAGCACAGATACGCAGTATTTT.

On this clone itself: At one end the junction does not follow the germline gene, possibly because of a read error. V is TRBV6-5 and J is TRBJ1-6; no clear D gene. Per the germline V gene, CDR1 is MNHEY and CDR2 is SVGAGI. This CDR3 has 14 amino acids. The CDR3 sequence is CASSYSRGLSPLHF. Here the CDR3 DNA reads TGTGCCAGCAGCTACTCCAGAGGGCTATCACCCCTCCACTTT.

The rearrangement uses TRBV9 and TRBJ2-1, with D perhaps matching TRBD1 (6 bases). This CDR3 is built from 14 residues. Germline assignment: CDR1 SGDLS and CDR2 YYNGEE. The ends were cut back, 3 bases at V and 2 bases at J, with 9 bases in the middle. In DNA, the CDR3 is TGTGCCAGCAGCGCCAGGACAGCCTACAATGAGCAGTTCTTC. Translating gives CASSARTAYNEQFF.

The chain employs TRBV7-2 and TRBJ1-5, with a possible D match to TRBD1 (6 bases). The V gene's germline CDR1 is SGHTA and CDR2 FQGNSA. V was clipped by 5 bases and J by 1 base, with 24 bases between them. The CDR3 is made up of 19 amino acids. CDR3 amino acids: CASSPIRSHREWSNQPQHF. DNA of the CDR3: TGTGCCAGCAGCCCTATTCGATCCCACAGGGAGTGGAGCAATCAGCCCCAGCATTTT.

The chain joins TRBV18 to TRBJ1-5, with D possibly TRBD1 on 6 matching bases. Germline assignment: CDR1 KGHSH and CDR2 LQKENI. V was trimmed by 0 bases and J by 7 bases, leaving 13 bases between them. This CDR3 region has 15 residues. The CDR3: CASSPPSGVDQPQHF. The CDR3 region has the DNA TGTGCCAGCTCACCACCCTCAGGGGTCGACCAGCCCCAGCATTTT. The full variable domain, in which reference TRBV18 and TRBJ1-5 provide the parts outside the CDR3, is NAGVMQNPRHLVRRRGQEARLRCSPMKGHSHVYWYRQLPEEGLKFMVYLQKENIIDESGMPKERFSAEFPKEGPSILRIQQVVRGDSAAYFCASSPPSGVDQPQHFGDGTRLSIL.

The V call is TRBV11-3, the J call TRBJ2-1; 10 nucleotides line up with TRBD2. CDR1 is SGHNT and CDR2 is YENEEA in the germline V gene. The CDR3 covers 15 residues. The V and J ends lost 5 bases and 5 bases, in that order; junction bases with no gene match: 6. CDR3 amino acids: CASSPWTSGHNEQFF. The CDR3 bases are TGTGCCAGCAGCCCCTGGACTAGCGGTCACAATGAGCAGTTCTTC.

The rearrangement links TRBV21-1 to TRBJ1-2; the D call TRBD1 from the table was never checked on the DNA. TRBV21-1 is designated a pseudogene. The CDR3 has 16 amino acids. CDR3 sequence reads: CASSKLGRGRLGGYTF. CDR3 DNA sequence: TGTGCCAGCAGCAAACTAGGTAGGGGGCGCTTGGGAGGCTACACCTTC.